This T cell receptor beta chain was recovered during a study of T cell responses to AZD1222 COVID-19 vaccine. Regarding the study as a whole: Only six or seven AZD1222 recipients tested seropositive at baseline. Females made up more of the donors, who were largely white British, and clonal diversity may have come out too low. CD4 TCRs linked to vaccination spanned spike, dominating at 160-218 and 743-854. Breadth and depth of Spike-specific TCRs rose after two AZD1222 doses.

From germline, CDR1 is SGHTA and CDR2 FQGNSA. The CDR3 length is 13 residues. V lost 3 bases to trimming and J lost 0 bases, with 6 bases between them. This table comes from immunoSEQ multiplex PCR, and its TCRdb copy is limited to in-frame clones, with some not included. The sample has approximately 190,000 clones; almost 95% are singletons. With regard to this clone: Its target is unknown.

The source material was peripheral blood, sampled on day 0 of AZD1222 vaccination. The sequence derives from an adult in good health. This chain links TRBV7-2 with TRBJ2-7; no clear D. CDR3 nucleotides: TGTGCCAGCAGCTTGAAAAACTCCTACGAGCAGTACTTC. This translates into CASSLKNSYEQYF.